The entry below describes one T cell receptor (beta chain). Its target is unknown. The sample comes from a study of blood T cells in healthy people across ages. Points from the study as a whole: Researchers judged that diversity estimates from one million T cells fell short of true values.

Germline values: CDR1 SGHTA, CDR2 FQGNSA. The CDR3 runs to 17 residues. Trimming cost V 3 bases and J 4 bases, with 21 bases left between them. Extraction yielded at least 5 micrograms of total RNA per sample. Next came a second PCR, run for roughly 6 to 11 cycles, which used a sample-barcoded 5' primer along with a J-beta primer mix. Every molecule of cDNA carried a tag from a template-switch adaptor with 12 random nucleotides. No fewer than 3 million CDR3-containing paired-end reads came from each sample. Each CDR3 protein is one row after TCRdb ran MiXCR on the 5' RACE reads. The table lists around 940,000 distinct CDR3 sequences, roughly 51% of them singletons.

Sequencing was done on a sample of blood. The receptor was isolated from an older woman in good health. This chain joins TRBV7-2 and TRBJ2-5; the D gene is possibly TRBD2 (5 bases). Here the CDR3 DNA reads TGTGCCAGCAGCTTTTGGGTATGGGAGACAACAATAGAGACCCAGTACTTC. This translates into CASSFWVWETTIETQYF.